The 10 T cell receptor beta chains below come from one sample, sequenced in a study of blood T cell repertoires in COVID-19. Libraries were prepared by immunoSEQ multiplex PCR; TCRdb keeps only in-frame clonotypes and omits some of them. This sample has around 170,000 clones, with roughly 70% found just once. Source material: peripheral blood. These receptor sequences come from an elderly woman with acute or convalescent COVID-19.

V gene TRBV3-1 (or the pseudogene TRBV3-2) combines with J gene TRBJ2-4, with D possibly being TRBD1 (6 bases). V was cut by 3 bases and J by 0 bases, with 12 bases left in between. Germline values: CDR1 LGHDT, CDR2 YNNKEL (reference sequence). The CDR3 sequence is 16 residues long. CDR3 protein: CASSQANRVAKNIQYF. The CDR3 region has the DNA TGTGCCAGCAGCCAGGCGAACAGGGTAGCCAAAAACATTCAGTACTTC.

This clone was detected a few times. The chain is built from TRBV6-1 and TRBJ2-7; 9 bases fit TRBD1. Germline assignment: CDR1 MNHNS and CDR2 SASEGT. This CDR3 is built from 15 residues. The V and J ends lost 1 base and 6 bases, in that order; junction bases with no gene match: 7. The CDR3 spells CASSEETGGSTEQYF. The DNA for the CDR3 is TGTGCCAGCAGTGAAGAGACAGGGGGGTCTACCGAGCAGTACTTC.

V usage is TRBV7-8 and J usage is TRBJ2-2, with D unresolved. V was shortened by 5 bases and J by 6 bases, with 4 bases between the two germline ends. Germline assignment: CDR1 SGHVS and CDR2 FQNEAQ. The CDR3 covers 11 residues. CDR3 DNA: TGTGCCAGCAGCCACTCCGGGGAGCTGTTTTTT. Amino acid sequence: CASSHSGELFF.

The V call is TRBV7-2, the J call TRBJ2-7, with D tentatively TRBD2 (7 bases). V shed 0 bases and J shed 5 bases, with 23 bases lying between them. CDR1 is SGHTA and CDR2 is FQGNSA in the germline V gene. This CDR3 region has 18 residues. The CDR3 protein is CASSLAKGGGLTRDEQYF. In DNA form, the CDR3 reads TGTGCCAGCAGCTTAGCGAAGGGGGGGGGTCTAACCCGGGACGAGCAGTACTTC.

V and J are TRBV18 and TRBJ2-3; 8 nucleotides align to TRBD1. This CDR3 is built from 15 residues. J lost 4 bases, V lost 0 bases, and 3 bases had no gene match. The germline gives CDR1 KGHSH, CDR2 LQKENI. DNA for the CDR3: TGTGCCAGCTCACCACCGCTACAGGGGGCAGATACGCAGTATTTT. As protein: CASSPPLQGADTQYF.

The V call is TRBV5-6, the J call TRBJ2-1; 10 positions match TRBD2. Trimming removed 3 bases from V and 7 bases from J; junction bases left unmatched: 7. There are 15 residues in the CDR3. CDR1 and CDR2 from the germline V gene are SGHDT and YYEEEE. Here the CDR3 reads CASSSLAGSRNEQFF. The CDR3 DNA reads as TGTGCCAGCAGCTCACTAGCGGGATCACGGAATGAGCAGTTCTTC. The entire variable domain, with the rest obtained from reference TRBV5-6 and TRBJ2-1, is as follows: DAGVTQSPTHLIKTRGQQVTLRCSPKSGHDTVSWYQQALGQGPQFIFQYYEEEERQRGNFPDRFSGHQFPNYSSELNVNALLLGDSALYLCASSSLAGSRNEQFFGPGTRLTVL.

The rearrangement links TRBV13 to TRBJ2-1; 7 bases align to TRBD2. V gave up 4 bases and J gave up 4 bases; unmatched junction bases: 10. Germline CDR1 PRHDT, CDR2 FYEKMQ (reference sequence). CDR3 length equals 16 residues. CDR3 DNA: TGTGCCAGCAGCTCATATGCAGCGGGAAATTACAATGAGCAGTTCTTC. Protein sequence: CASSSYAAGNYNEQFF.

The chain is built from TRBV19 and TRBJ1-1; D possibly corresponds to TRBD1 (6 bases). The V gene lost 1 base and the J gene lost 11 bases, with 23 bases spanning the gap. This CDR3 has 16 amino acids. Per germline, CDR1 LNHDA and CDR2 SQIVND (reference sequence). The CDR3: CASSIVGGRGLANAFF. The CDR3, as DNA: TGTGCCAGTAGTATAGTCGGCGGCAGGGGCCTTGCCAACGCTTTCTTT.

The CDR3 reads CASSPQLGANTGELFF. In DNA form, the CDR3 reads TGTGCCAGCAGCCCTCAACTAGGAGCGAACACCGGGGAGCTGTTTTTT. This chain connects TRBV7-3 to TRBJ2-2, with TRBD2 as a possible D gene (5 bases). Germline CDR1 and CDR2: SGHTA and FQGTGA. There are 16 residues in the CDR3. The ends were cut back, 5 bases at V and 0 bases at J, with 13 bases in the middle.

The genes are TRBV25-1 and TRBJ2-7, with TRBD2 matching 12 bases. Germline values: CDR1 MGHDK, CDR2 SYGVNS. CDR3 size: 15 residues. Trimming removed 4 bases from V and 4 bases from J; junction bases left unmatched: 5. The CDR3 region is CASSGTSGGKYEQYF. The CDR3 nucleotides read TGTGCCAGCAGTGGCACTAGCGGGGGGAAGTACGAGCAGTACTTC.